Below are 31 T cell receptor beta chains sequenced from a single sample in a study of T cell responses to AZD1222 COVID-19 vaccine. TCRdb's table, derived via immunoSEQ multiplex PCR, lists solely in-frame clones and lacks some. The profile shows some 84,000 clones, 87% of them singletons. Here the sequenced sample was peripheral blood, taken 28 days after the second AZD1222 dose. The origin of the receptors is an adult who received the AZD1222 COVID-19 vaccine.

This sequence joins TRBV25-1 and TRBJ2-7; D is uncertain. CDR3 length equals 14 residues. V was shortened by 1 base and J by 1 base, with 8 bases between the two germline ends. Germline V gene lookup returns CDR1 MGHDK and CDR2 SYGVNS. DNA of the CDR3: TGTGCCAGCAGTGAATCCCCCTTATCCTACGAGCAGTACTTC. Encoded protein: CASSESPLSYEQYF.

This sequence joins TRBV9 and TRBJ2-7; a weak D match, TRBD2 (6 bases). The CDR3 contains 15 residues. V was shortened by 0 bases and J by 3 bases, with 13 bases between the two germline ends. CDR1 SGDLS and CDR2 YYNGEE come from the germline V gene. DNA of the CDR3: TGTGCCAGCAGCGTAGGGGGTAGCGGTAACTACGAGCAGTACTTC. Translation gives CASSVGGSGNYEQYF.

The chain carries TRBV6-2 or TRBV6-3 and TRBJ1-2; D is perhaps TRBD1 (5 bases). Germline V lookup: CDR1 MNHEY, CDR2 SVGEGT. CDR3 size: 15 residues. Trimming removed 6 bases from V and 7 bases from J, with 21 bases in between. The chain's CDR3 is CASSSWGNQGGGYTF. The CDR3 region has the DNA TGTGCCAGCAGCTCGTGGGGGAATCAGGGCGGTGGCTACACCTTC.

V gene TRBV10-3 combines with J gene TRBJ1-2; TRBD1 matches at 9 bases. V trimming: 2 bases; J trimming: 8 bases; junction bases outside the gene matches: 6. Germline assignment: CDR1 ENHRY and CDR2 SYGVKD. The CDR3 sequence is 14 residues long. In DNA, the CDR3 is TGTGCCATCAGTGAGCCGGGACAGGGATACGGCTACACCTTC. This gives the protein CAISEPGQGYGYTF.

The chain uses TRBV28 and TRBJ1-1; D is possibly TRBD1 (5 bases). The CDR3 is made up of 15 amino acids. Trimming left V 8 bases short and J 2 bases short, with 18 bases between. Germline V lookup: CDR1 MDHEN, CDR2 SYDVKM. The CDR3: CASPGPVRGNTEAFF. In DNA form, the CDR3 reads TGTGCCAGCCCGGGGCCCGTACGAGGAAACACTGAAGCTTTCTTT.

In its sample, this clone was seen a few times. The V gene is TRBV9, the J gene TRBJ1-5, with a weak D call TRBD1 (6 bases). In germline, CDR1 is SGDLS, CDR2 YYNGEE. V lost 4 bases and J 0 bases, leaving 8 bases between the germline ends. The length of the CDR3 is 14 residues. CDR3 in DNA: TGTGCCAGCAGCCAGGGGACTAGCAATCAGCCCCAGCATTTT. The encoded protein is CASSQGTSNQPQHF.

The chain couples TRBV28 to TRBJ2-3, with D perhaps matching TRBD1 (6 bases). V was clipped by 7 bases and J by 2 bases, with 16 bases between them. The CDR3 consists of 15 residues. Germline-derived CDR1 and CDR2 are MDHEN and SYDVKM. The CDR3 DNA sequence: TGTGCCAGCAACACAGGGACCCCACTCACAGATACGCAGTATTTT. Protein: CASNTGTPLTDTQYF.

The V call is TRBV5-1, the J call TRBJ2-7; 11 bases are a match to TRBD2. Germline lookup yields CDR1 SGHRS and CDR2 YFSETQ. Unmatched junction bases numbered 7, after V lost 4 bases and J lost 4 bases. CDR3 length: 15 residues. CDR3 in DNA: TGCGCCAGCAGCCCGATTCTAGCGGGGGGTTACGAGCAGTACTTC. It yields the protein CASSPILAGGYEQYF.

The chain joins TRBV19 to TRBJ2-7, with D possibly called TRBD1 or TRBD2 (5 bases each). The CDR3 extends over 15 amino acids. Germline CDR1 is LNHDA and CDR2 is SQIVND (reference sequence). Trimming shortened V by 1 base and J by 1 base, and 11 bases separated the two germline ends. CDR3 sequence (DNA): TGTGCCAGTAGTATAGCACCGGGACCTTCCTACGAGCAGTACTTC. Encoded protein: CASSIAPGPSYEQYF. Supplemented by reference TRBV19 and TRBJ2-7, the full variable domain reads DGGITQSPKYLFRKEGQNVTLSCEQNLNHDAMYWYRQDPGQGLRLIYYSQIVNDFQKGDIAEGYSVSREKKESFPLTVTSAQKNPTAFYLCASSIAPGPSYEQYFGPGTRLTVT.

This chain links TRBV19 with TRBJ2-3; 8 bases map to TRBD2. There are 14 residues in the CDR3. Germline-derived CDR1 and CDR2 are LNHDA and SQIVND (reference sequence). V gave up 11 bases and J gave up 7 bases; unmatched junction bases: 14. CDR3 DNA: TGTGCCTCAGCCCGGGAGGGTCTAGCAAATACGCAGTATTTT. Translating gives CASAREGLANTQYF. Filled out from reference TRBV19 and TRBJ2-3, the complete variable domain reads DGGITQSPKYLFRKEGQNVTLSCEQNLNHDAMYWYRQDPGQGLRLIYYSQIVNDFQKGDIAEGYSVSREKKESFPLTVTSAQKNPTAFYLCASAREGLANTQYFGPGTRLTVL.

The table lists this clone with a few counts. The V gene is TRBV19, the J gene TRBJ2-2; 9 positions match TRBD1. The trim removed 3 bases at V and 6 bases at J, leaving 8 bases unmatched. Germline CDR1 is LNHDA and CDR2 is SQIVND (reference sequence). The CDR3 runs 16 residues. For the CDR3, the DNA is TGTGCCAGTAGTATTATGGGACAGGGTATCTCCGGGGAGCTGTTTTTT. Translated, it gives CASSIMGQGISGELFF. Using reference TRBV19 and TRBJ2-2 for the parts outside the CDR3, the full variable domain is DGGITQSPKYLFRKEGQNVTLSCEQNLNHDAMYWYRQDPGQGLRLIYYSQIVNDFQKGDIAEGYSVSREKKESFPLTVTSAQKNPTAFYLCASSIMGQGISGELFFGEGSRLTVL.

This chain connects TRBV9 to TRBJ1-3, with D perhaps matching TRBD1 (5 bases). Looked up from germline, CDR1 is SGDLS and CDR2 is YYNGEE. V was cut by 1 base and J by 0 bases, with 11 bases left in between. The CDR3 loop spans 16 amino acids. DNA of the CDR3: TGTGCCAGCAGCGTATACGACAGCAGCTCTGGAAACACCATATATTTT. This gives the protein CASSVYDSSSGNTIYF.

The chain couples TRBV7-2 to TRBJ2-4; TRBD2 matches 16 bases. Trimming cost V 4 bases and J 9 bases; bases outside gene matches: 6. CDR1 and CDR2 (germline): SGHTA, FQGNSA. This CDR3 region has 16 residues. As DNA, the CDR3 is TGTGCCAGCAGCTCGGGACTAGCGGGGGGGTCGGGCATTCAGTACTTC. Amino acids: CASSSGLAGGSGIQYF.

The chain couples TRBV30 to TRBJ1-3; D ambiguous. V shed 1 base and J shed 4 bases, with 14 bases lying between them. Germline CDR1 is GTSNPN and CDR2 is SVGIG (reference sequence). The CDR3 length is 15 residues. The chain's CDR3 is CAWSGLAAGGNTIYF. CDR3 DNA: TGTGCCTGGAGTGGGTTGGCAGCGGGGGGAAACACCATATATTTT.

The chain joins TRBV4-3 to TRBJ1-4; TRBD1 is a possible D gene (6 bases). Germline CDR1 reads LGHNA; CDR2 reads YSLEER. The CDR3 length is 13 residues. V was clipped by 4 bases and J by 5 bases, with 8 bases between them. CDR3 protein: CASSRQENEKLFF. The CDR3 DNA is TGCGCCAGCAGCCGACAGGAAAATGAAAAACTGTTTTTT.

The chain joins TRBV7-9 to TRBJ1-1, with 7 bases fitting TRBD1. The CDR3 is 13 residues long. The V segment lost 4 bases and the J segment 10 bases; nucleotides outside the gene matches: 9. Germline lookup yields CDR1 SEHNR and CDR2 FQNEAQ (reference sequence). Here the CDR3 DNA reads TGTGCCAGCAGCTCGCAACAGGGGTCACGAGCTTTCTTT. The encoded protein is CASSSQQGSRAFF. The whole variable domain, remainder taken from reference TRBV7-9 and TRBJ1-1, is DTGVSQNPRHKITKRGQNVTFRCDPISEHNRLYWYRQTLGQGPEFLTYFQNEAQLEKSRLLSDRFSAERPKGSFSTLEIQRTEQGDSAMYLCASSSQQGSRAFFGQGTRLTVV.

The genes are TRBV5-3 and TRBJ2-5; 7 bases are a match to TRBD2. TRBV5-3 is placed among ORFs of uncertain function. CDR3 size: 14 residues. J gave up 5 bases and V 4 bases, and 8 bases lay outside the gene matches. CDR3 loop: CARSHRGVRETQYF. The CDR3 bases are TGTGCCAGAAGCCACCGGGGGGTTCGGGAGACCCAGTACTTC.

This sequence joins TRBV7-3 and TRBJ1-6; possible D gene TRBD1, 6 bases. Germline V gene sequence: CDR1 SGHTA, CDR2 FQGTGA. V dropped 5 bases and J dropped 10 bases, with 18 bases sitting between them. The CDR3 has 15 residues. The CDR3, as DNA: TGTGCCAGCAGCCCTACAGGGTCGAGAGGGTCACCCCTCCACTTT. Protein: CASSPTGSRGSPLHF.

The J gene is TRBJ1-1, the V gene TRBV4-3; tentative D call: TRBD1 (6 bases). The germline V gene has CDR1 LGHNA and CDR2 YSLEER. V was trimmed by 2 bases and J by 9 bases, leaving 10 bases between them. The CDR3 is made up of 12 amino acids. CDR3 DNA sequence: TGCGCCAGCAGCCAATTACAGGGAAAAGCTTTCTTT. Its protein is CASSQLQGKAFF.

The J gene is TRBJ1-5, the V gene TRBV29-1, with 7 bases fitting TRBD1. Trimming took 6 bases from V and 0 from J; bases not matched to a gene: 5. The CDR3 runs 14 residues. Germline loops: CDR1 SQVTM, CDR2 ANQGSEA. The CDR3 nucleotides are TGCAGCGTACTGACAGGGTTTAGCAATCAGCCCCAGCATTTT. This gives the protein CSVLTGFSNQPQHF.

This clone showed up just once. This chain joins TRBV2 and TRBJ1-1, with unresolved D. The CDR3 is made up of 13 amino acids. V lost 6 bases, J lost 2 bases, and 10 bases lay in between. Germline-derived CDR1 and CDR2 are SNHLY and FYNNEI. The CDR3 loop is CASSMDANTEAFF. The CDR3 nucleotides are TGTGCCAGCAGCATGGACGCCAACACTGAAGCTTTCTTT. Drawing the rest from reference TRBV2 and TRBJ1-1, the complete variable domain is EPEVTQTPSHQVTQMGQEVILRCVPISNHLYFYWYRQILGQKVEFLVSFYNNEISEKSEIFDDQFSVERPDGSNFTLKIRSTKLEDSAMYFCASSMDANTEAFFGQGTRLTVV.

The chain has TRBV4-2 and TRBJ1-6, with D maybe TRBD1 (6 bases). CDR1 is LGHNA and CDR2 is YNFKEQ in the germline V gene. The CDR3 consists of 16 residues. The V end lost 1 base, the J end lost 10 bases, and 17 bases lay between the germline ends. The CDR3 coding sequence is TGTGCCAGCAGCCAAGCCCCGACAGGATCGAGCTCACCCCTCCACTTT. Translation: CASSQAPTGSSSPLHF.

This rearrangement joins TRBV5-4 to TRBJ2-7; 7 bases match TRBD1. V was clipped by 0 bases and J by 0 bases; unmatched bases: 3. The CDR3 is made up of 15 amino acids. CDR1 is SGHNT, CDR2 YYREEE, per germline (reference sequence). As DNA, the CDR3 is TGTGCCAGCAGCTTGGTGGACAGGTCCTCCTACGAGCAGTACTTC. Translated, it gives CASSLVDRSSYEQYF.

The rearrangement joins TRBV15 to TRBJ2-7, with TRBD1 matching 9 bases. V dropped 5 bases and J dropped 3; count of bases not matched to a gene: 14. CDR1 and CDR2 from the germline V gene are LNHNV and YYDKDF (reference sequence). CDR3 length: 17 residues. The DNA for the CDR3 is TGTGCCACCAGCTTCTCCCCCCCGGGACAGGGACTCTACGAGCAGTACTTC. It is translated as CATSFSPPGQGLYEQYF. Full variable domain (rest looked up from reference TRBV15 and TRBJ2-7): DAMVIQNPRYQVTQFGKPVTLSCSQTLNHNVMYWYQQKSSQAPKLLFHYYDKDFNNEADTPDNFQSRRPNTSFCFLDIRSPGLGDTAMYLCATSFSPPGQGLYEQYFGPGTRLTVT.

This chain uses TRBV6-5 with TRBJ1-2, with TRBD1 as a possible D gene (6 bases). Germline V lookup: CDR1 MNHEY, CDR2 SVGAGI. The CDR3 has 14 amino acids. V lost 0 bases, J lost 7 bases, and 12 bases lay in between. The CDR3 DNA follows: TGTGCCAGCAGTTACTCGCGGGGGGCGCGTGGCTACACCTTC. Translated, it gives CASSYSRGARGYTF.

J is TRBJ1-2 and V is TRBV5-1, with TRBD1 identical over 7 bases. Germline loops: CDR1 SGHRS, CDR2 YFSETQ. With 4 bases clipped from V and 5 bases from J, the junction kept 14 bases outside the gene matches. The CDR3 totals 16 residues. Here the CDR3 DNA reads TGCGCCAGCAGCCAGGCGCCGGGACAGAAACAATATGGCTACACCTTC. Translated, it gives CASSQAPGQKQYGYTF.

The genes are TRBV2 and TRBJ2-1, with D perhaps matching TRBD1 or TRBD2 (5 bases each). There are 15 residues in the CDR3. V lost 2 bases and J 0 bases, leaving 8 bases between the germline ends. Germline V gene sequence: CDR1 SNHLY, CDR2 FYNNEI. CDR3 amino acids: CASSEKGSSYNEQFF. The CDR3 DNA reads TGTGCCAGCAGTGAAAAGGGGAGCTCCTACAATGAGCAGTTCTTC.

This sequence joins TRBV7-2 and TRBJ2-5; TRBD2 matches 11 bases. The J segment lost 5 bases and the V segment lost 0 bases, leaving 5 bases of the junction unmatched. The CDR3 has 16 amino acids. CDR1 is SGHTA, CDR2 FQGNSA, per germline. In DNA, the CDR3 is TGTGCCAGCAGCTTAGCGGGGACTAGCGGTAGGGAGACCCAGTACTTC. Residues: CASSLAGTSGRETQYF.

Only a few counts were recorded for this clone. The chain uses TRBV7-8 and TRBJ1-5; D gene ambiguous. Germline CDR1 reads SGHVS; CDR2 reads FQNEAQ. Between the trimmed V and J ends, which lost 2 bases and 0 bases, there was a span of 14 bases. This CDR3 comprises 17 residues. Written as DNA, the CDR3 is TGTGCCAGCAGCTTAAATGATAGGGCGCTTAGCAATCAGCCCCAGCATTTT. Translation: CASSLNDRALSNQPQHF.

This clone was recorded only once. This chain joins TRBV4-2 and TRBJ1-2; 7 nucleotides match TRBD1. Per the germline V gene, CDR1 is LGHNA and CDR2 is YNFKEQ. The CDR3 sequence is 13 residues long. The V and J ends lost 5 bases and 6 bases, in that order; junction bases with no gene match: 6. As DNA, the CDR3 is TGTGCCAGCAGCGGGAGGGGACAGAATGGCTACACCTTC. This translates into CASSGRGQNGYTF.

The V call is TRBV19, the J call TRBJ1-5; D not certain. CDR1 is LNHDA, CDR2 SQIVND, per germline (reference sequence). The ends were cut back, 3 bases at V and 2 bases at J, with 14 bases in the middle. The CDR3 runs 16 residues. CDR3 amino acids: CASSMRFLGGNQPQHF. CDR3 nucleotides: TGTGCCAGTAGTATGAGGTTCCTTGGCGGCAATCAGCCCCAGCATTTT.